The TCR beta chain under discussion was sequenced for a study of T cells in tuberculosis. The CDR3 is 15 residues long. The germline V gene has CDR1 MDHEN and CDR2 SYDVKM. J lost 2 bases, V lost 5 bases, and 8 bases had no gene match. Profiled with immunoSEQ multiplex PCR; TCRdb holds only in-frame clones, not every one. The sample includes 20,000 to 25,000 clones, 75% to 90% of them seen just once. Material: PBMCs. This TCR derives from a donor aged 10 to 29 with latent tuberculosis or without tuberculosis infection. The gene calls are TRBV28 and TRBJ1-2, with TRBD1 matching over 7 bases. CDR3 loop: CASSLTGDGNYGYTF. The CDR3 region has the DNA TGTGCCAGCAGTCTTACAGGGGATGGGAACTATGGCTACACCTTC.